A selection of T cell receptor beta chains follows, all from one sample in a study of beta chain features in type 1 diabetes. TCRdb keeps only in-frame clones here, not all; method: immunoSEQ multiplex PCR. The data contain 300,000 to 450,000 clones, around a fifth of them seen just once; the ten biggest clones take up approximately 0.046%. Specimen: naive CD4+ T cells from blood. The receptors stem from a woman under 30 in good health. CDR3s include the opening cysteine and the closing phenylalanine or tryptophan. D genes are given only for firm matches. For some rows the clone size is stated as once, few or many, or as a class when expanded; others skip it.

CDR3nt: TGTGCCAGCTCACCGGACAGGGGGGCTGGTACGCAGTATTTT
CDR3aa: CASSPDRGAGTQYF
v_gene: TRBV18
abundance: -
j_gene: TRBJ2-3
d_gene: TRBD1

CDR3nt: TGTGCCGGCGGACAGGGAGTCGGCTACACCTTC
CDR3aa: CAGGQGVGYTF
v_gene: TRBV30
abundance: -
j_gene: TRBJ1-2
d_gene: TRBD1

CDR3nt: TGTGCCAGCAGCTTGGTAGGGGTGAGGACTGAAGCTTTCTTT
CDR3aa: CASSLVGVRTEAFF
v_gene: TRBV5-4
abundance: -
j_gene: TRBJ1-1
d_gene: -

CDR3nt: TGTGCCAGCAGGTCTACAGGGGGCACTGAAGCTTTCTTT
CDR3aa: CASRSTGGTEAFF
v_gene: TRBV27
abundance: -
j_gene: TRBJ1-1
d_gene: TRBD1

CDR3nt: TGCGCCAGCAGCTTTTTAAACCTTCGGGACACTGAAGCTTTCTTT
CDR3aa: CASSFLNLRDTEAFF
v_gene: TRBV5-1
abundance: -
j_gene: TRBJ1-1
d_gene: -

CDR3nt: TGCGCCAGCAATGGGGGCTCCTCCTACGAGCAGTACTTC
CDR3aa: CASNGGSSYEQYF
v_gene: TRBV5-1
abundance: once
j_gene: TRBJ2-7
d_gene: -

CDR3nt: TGTGCCAGCAGCTTAGCATCAGGGACTAACTATGGCTACACCTTC
CDR3aa: CASSLASGTNYGYTF
v_gene: TRBV7-2
abundance: few
j_gene: TRBJ1-2
d_gene: -

CDR3nt: TGTGCCAGCCATTCCTGGACAGGGTGGGATTCACCCCTCCACTTT
CDR3aa: CASHSWTGWDSPLHF
v_gene: TRBV2
abundance: -
j_gene: TRBJ1-6
d_gene: TRBD1

CDR3nt: TGTGCCTGGAGTACCGGTACTAGCGGGGGGGCCACAGATACGCAGTATTTT
CDR3aa: CAWSTGTSGGATDTQYF
v_gene: TRBV30
abundance: few
j_gene: TRBJ2-3
d_gene: TRBD2

CDR3nt: TGTGCCAGCAGCCGGGGAGGAGGCGATGAGCAGTTCTTC
CDR3aa: CASSRGGGDEQFF
v_gene: TRBV11-3
abundance: few
j_gene: TRBJ2-1
d_gene: -

CDR3nt: TGCGCCAGCAGCCTGAGGGCTACTGAAGCTTTCTTT
CDR3aa: CASSLRATEAFF
v_gene: TRBV4-1
abundance: few
j_gene: TRBJ1-1
d_gene: -

CDR3nt: TGTGCCAGCAGCCCTGGACACCTTCCCCCAGATACGCAGTATTTT
CDR3aa: CASSPGHLPPDTQYF
v_gene: TRBV4-2
abundance: -
j_gene: TRBJ2-3
d_gene: -

CDR3nt: TGTGCCAGCAGCGTAGGGCTTCCTGGGGCCAACGTCCTGACTTTC
CDR3aa: CASSVGLPGANVLTF
v_gene: TRBV9
abundance: few
j_gene: TRBJ2-6
d_gene: -

CDR3nt: TGTGCCAGCAGCTTAGGGACTCCCCAAGAGACCCAGTACTTC
CDR3aa: CASSLGTPQETQYF
v_gene: TRBV7-3
abundance: -
j_gene: TRBJ2-5
d_gene: -

CDR3nt: TGTGCCAGCAGTTACGGGACAGGGGTTAAGCGGGAGACCCAGTACTTC
CDR3aa: CASSYGTGVKRETQYF
v_gene: TRBV6-5
abundance: few
j_gene: TRBJ2-5
d_gene: TRBD1

CDR3nt: TGCGCCAGCAGTACAATTCGGGGTGGCGAGCAGTACTTC
CDR3aa: CASSTIRGGEQYF
v_gene: TRBV5-1
abundance: -
j_gene: TRBJ2-7
d_gene: -

CDR3nt: TGCGCCAGCAGCACCCCCGGGAGGGGGTTACCCACAGATACGCAGTATTTT
CDR3aa: CASSTPGRGLPTDTQYF
v_gene: TRBV4-1
abundance: few
j_gene: TRBJ2-3
d_gene: TRBD2

CDR3nt: TGTGCCAGCGGGGACAGGGTCGGACAGCCCCAGCATTTT
CDR3aa: CASGDRVGQPQHF
v_gene: TRBV28
abundance: -
j_gene: TRBJ1-5
d_gene: TRBD1

CDR3nt: TGTGCCTGGAGTCCAGCGGGGGATACGCAGTATTTT
CDR3aa: CAWSPAGDTQYF
v_gene: TRBV30
abundance: few
j_gene: TRBJ2-3
d_gene: TRBD2

CDR3nt: TGTGCCAGCAGCGGTAGCTCCTACAATGAGCAGTTCTTC
CDR3aa: CASSGSSYNEQFF
v_gene: TRBV9
abundance: -
j_gene: TRBJ2-1
d_gene: -

CDR3nt: TGCGCCAGCAGCTTGGAACAGCCAGGAACCTACGAGCAGTACTTC
CDR3aa: CASSLEQPGTYEQYF
v_gene: TRBV5-1
abundance: few
j_gene: TRBJ2-7
d_gene: -

CDR3nt: TGTGCCACCCGGGGACTAGCGGTTAATACGCAGTATTTT
CDR3aa: CATRGLAVNTQYF
v_gene: TRBV19
abundance: -
j_gene: TRBJ2-3
d_gene: TRBD2

CDR3nt: TGTGCCTGGAGTTCGAGCGGCACTGAAGCTTTCTTT
CDR3aa: CAWSSSGTEAFF
v_gene: TRBV30
abundance: few
j_gene: TRBJ1-1
d_gene: -

CDR3nt: TGCGCCAGCAGCTCCGGGACTTCCGTTCCCTACGAGCAGTACTTC
CDR3aa: CASSSGTSVPYEQYF
v_gene: TRBV5-1
abundance: -
j_gene: TRBJ2-7
d_gene: -

CDR3nt: TGTGCCAGCAGCCCTCAACTAGCACCACACAATGAGCAGTTCTTC
CDR3aa: CASSPQLAPHNEQFF
v_gene: TRBV9
abundance: few
j_gene: TRBJ2-1
d_gene: -

CDR3nt: TGCGCCAGCAGCCAACCAACCCAAGGAGAGACTGAAGCTTTCTTT
CDR3aa: CASSQPTQGETEAFF
v_gene: TRBV4-1
abundance: few
j_gene: TRBJ1-1
d_gene: -

CDR3nt: TGTGCCAGCAGCTTTAGGACAGGGGCACGGGAGACCCAGTACTTC
CDR3aa: CASSFRTGARETQYF
v_gene: TRBV5-6
abundance: few
j_gene: TRBJ2-5
d_gene: TRBD1

CDR3nt: TGTGCCAGCTCACCACGGCAAGCTAGTGAGCAGTTCTTC
CDR3aa: CASSPRQASEQFF
v_gene: TRBV18
abundance: few
j_gene: TRBJ2-1
d_gene: -

CDR3nt: TGTGCCAGCAGCCAAGCGGGGTTTGAGCAGTTCTTC
CDR3aa: CASSQAGFEQFF
v_gene: TRBV7-2
abundance: -
j_gene: TRBJ2-1
d_gene: TRBD2

CDR3nt: TGTGCCACCAGCAGGGACAGTTTCTCTGGAAACACCATATATTTT
CDR3aa: CATSRDSFSGNTIYF
v_gene: TRBV15
abundance: -
j_gene: TRBJ1-3
d_gene: -

CDR3nt: TGTGCCAGCAGCTTAACTGGAGTACTCCGCACAGATACGCAGTATTTT
CDR3aa: CASSLTGVLRTDTQYF
v_gene: TRBV7-2
abundance: few
j_gene: TRBJ2-3
d_gene: -

CDR3nt: TGTGCCACCAGCAGAGATCGGGGTGGCTACGAGCAGTACTTC
CDR3aa: CATSRDRGGYEQYF
v_gene: TRBV15
abundance: few
j_gene: TRBJ2-7
d_gene: -

CDR3nt: TGTGCCAGTAGTATAGGGCGGGGGGTTGCCTACAATGAGCAGTTCTTC
CDR3aa: CASSIGRGVAYNEQFF
v_gene: TRBV19
abundance: -
j_gene: TRBJ2-1
d_gene: TRBD2

CDR3nt: TGCGCCAGCAGCGGGATACTCGATCAGGGCGAGCAGTACTTC
CDR3aa: CASSGILDQGEQYF
v_gene: TRBV5-1
abundance: few
j_gene: TRBJ2-7
d_gene: -

CDR3nt: TGTGCCAGCAGACCTAGGGGGCAAAAGGCAGATACGCAGTATTTT
CDR3aa: CASRPRGQKADTQYF
v_gene: TRBV6-5
abundance: -
j_gene: TRBJ2-3
d_gene: TRBD1

CDR3nt: TGTGCCTGGAGTGTACTGGGGCAGGCCTATGGCTACACCTTC
CDR3aa: CAWSVLGQAYGYTF
v_gene: TRBV30
abundance: -
j_gene: TRBJ1-2
d_gene: -

CDR3nt: TGTGCCACCAGCAAGAGGGCAGATACGCAGTATTTT
CDR3aa: CATSKRADTQYF
v_gene: TRBV15
abundance: few
j_gene: TRBJ2-3
d_gene: -

CDR3nt: TGCAGCCTACCCCCCCGCAGGTACTACAATGAGCAGTTCTTC
CDR3aa: CSLPPRRYYNEQFF
v_gene: TRBV29-1
abundance: few
j_gene: TRBJ2-1
d_gene: -

CDR3nt: TGTGCCAGCAGCTGGACCGGGACAGGGGGCTACGAGCAGTACTTC
CDR3aa: CASSWTGTGGYEQYF
v_gene: TRBV11-1
abundance: -
j_gene: TRBJ2-7
d_gene: TRBD1

CDR3nt: TGTGCCTGGAGTATTCTCGTGTCTAGCGGGAGAAGTGAGCAGTACTTC
CDR3aa: CAWSILVSSGRSEQYF
v_gene: TRBV30
abundance: -
j_gene: TRBJ2-7
d_gene: TRBD2

CDR3nt: TGTGCCAGCAGATGGCTAGCGGTGCAAGAGACCCAGTACTTC
CDR3aa: CASRWLAVQETQYF
v_gene: TRBV2
abundance: -
j_gene: TRBJ2-5
d_gene: TRBD2

CDR3nt: TGTGCCAGCAGCCTGGCCGATTCACCCCTCCACTTT
CDR3aa: CASSLADSPLHF
v_gene: TRBV9
abundance: few
j_gene: TRBJ1-6
d_gene: -

CDR3nt: TGTGCCAGCAGAATAGGGGTCAATGAGCAGTTCTTC
CDR3aa: CASRIGVNEQFF
v_gene: TRBV7-9
abundance: few
j_gene: TRBJ2-1
d_gene: -

CDR3nt: TGTGCCAGCAGCATAGACAGTGTCTCCTACAATGAGCAGTTCTTC
CDR3aa: CASSIDSVSYNEQFF
v_gene: TRBV21-1
abundance: few
j_gene: TRBJ2-1
d_gene: -

CDR3nt: TGCAGCGTTGACTCTACTAGCGGGAACTACAATGAGCAGTTCTTC
CDR3aa: CSVDSTSGNYNEQFF
v_gene: TRBV29-1
abundance: few
j_gene: TRBJ2-1
d_gene: TRBD2

CDR3nt: TGTGCCACCAGCAGGAACCCTGGGCAAAAGAACACTGAAGCTTTCTTT
CDR3aa: CATSRNPGQKNTEAFF
v_gene: TRBV15
abundance: few
j_gene: TRBJ1-1
d_gene: -

CDR3nt: TGTGCCAGTAGCAAACAGGGGGCGAATACTGAAGCTTTCTTT
CDR3aa: CASSKQGANTEAFF
v_gene: TRBV19
abundance: few
j_gene: TRBJ1-1
d_gene: TRBD1

CDR3nt: TGTGCCAGCAGCTTCGTTTTCACGAGCCAAGAGACCCAGTACTTC
CDR3aa: CASSFVFTSQETQYF
v_gene: TRBV7-2
abundance: few
j_gene: TRBJ2-5
d_gene: -

CDR3nt: TGTGCCAGCAGCTTAGCGAGGGGGCCTAACACTGAAGCTTTCTTT
CDR3aa: CASSLARGPNTEAFF
v_gene: TRBV7-2
abundance: -
j_gene: TRBJ1-1
d_gene: TRBD1

CDR3nt: TGCGCCAGCAGTGAGCGTCTAGCGGGAGGAAAGAGAGGGGGCACAGATACGCAGTATTTT
CDR3aa: CASSERLAGGKRGGTDTQYF
v_gene: TRBV10-2
abundance: -
j_gene: TRBJ2-3
d_gene: TRBD2

CDR3nt: TGCAGCGTTGAAGCCGGGACAGGGAATCAGTACTTC
CDR3aa: CSVEAGTGNQYF
v_gene: TRBV29-1
abundance: few
j_gene: TRBJ2-7
d_gene: TRBD1